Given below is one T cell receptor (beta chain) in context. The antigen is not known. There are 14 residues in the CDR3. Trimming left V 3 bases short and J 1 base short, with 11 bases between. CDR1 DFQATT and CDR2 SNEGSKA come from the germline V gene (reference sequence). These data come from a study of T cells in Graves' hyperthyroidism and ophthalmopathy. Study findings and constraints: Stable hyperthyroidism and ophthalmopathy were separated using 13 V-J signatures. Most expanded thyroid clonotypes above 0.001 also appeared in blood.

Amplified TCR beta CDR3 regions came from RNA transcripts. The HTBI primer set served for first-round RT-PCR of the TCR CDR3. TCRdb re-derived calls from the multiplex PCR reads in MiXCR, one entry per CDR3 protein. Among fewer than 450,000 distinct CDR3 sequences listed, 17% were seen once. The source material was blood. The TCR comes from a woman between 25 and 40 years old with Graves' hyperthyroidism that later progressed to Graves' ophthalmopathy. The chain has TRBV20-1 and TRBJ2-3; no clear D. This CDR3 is CSASGPRGTDTQYF. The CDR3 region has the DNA TGCAGTGCTAGCGGGCCCCGGGGCACAGATACGCAGTATTTT.